The 9 T cell receptor beta chains listed next were all sequenced from one sample in a study of blood T cell repertoires in COVID-19. The protocol was immunoSEQ multiplex PCR, while the TCRdb copy is restricted to in-frame clones and leaves out a portion. The repertoire consists of around 310,000 clones, with roughly 89% occurring once and the leading ten covering around 1%. Source material: peripheral blood. The origin of the receptors is a woman aged 35 to 49 with COVID-19, enrolled during active disease.

This clone is a singleton in its sample. This chain connects TRBV29-1 to TRBJ2-7; D not resolved. The CDR3 length is 12 residues. Germline V gives CDR1 SQVTM, CDR2 ANQGSEA. The CDR3 protein is CRHPEPSNEQYF. CDR3 coding DNA: TGCAGGCACCCGGAGCCTTCGAACGAGCAGTACTTC.

V gene TRBV5-1 combines with J gene TRBJ2-7, with D perhaps TRBD2 (9 bases). The CDR3 has 15 residues. Per the germline V gene, CDR1 is SGHRS and CDR2 is YFSETQ. The V gene lost 4 bases and the J gene lost 5 bases, with 19 bases spanning the gap. The DNA of the CDR3 is TGCGCCAGCAGCGCGGGAGGGACAGGAGGCAACGAGCAGTACTTC. It specifies CASSAGGTGGNEQYF.

The V call is TRBV11-2, the J call TRBJ2-7; perhaps TRBD1 as D (5 bases). V was pared by 5 bases and J by 7 bases, with 18 bases between. This CDR3 is 14 amino acids long. Germline assignment: CDR1 SGHAT and CDR2 FQNNGV. CDR3 bases: TGTGCCAGCAGCCGCTCCAGGGAACCCCGGGAGCAGTACTTC. This translates into CASSRSREPREQYF.

The V call is TRBV3-1 (or the pseudogene TRBV3-2), the J call TRBJ2-2; D is possibly TRBD2 (5 bases). Germline V gene sequence: CDR1 LGHDT, CDR2 YNNKEL (reference sequence). The length of the CDR3 is 15 residues. The germline V and J ends were trimmed by 7 bases and 4 bases, with 16 bases remaining between them. In DNA, the CDR3 is TGTGCCAGCACACGGGGTCCAAGAAGCACCGGGGAGCTGTTTTTT. Its translation: CASTRGPRSTGELFF.

CDR3 protein: CSVRDSNSPLHF. CDR3 DNA: TGCAGCGTTAGGGACAGCAATTCACCCCTCCACTTT. The chain combines TRBV29-1 with TRBJ1-6; 7 bases line up with TRBD1. CDR3 length: 12 residues. Germline lookup yields CDR1 SQVTM and CDR2 ANQGSEA. V lost 5 bases to trimming and J lost 7 bases; unmatched junction nucleotides: 2.

V usage is TRBV5-6 and J usage is TRBJ2-2; TRBD1 might be the D (5 bases). Trimming removed 3 bases at V and 6 bases at J, with 15 bases between. The CDR3 has 15 amino acids. Germline values: CDR1 SGHDT, CDR2 YYEEEE. This CDR3 is CASSSSYSGPGELFF. The DNA of the CDR3 is TGTGCCAGCAGCTCATCTTACTCAGGGCCCGGGGAGCTGTTTTTT.

The rearrangement uses TRBV5-1 and TRBJ2-3; maybe TRBD2 (6 bases). Germline V CDR1 and CDR2: SGHRS, YFSETQ. The CDR3 runs 13 residues. Trimming left V 4 bases short and J 6 bases short, with 12 bases between. For the CDR3, the DNA is TGCGCCAGCAGCCTACCGGGGGACGATACGCAGTATTTT. Its protein is CASSLPGDDTQYF.

The gene calls are TRBV28 and TRBJ1-5; 7 bases are a match to TRBD1. The germline gives CDR1 MDHEN, CDR2 SYDVKM. The V gene end was trimmed by 4 bases and the J gene end by 6 bases; junction bases not matched to a gene: 15. This CDR3 comprises 17 residues. The CDR3, as DNA: TGTGCCAGCAGTTCAACACCAGGGGGATTGTCGGGTCAGCCCCAGCATTTT. Protein: CASSSTPGGLSGQPQHF.

The chain uses TRBV5-6 and TRBJ1-4; D is unresolved. The V end was cut by 2 bases, the J end by 8 bases, with 10 bases between. This CDR3 region has 13 residues. Germline values: CDR1 SGHDT, CDR2 YYEEEE. CDR3 residues: CASSFRGNEKLFF. DNA of the CDR3: TGTGCCAGCAGCTTCCGAGGGAACGAAAAACTGTTTTTT.